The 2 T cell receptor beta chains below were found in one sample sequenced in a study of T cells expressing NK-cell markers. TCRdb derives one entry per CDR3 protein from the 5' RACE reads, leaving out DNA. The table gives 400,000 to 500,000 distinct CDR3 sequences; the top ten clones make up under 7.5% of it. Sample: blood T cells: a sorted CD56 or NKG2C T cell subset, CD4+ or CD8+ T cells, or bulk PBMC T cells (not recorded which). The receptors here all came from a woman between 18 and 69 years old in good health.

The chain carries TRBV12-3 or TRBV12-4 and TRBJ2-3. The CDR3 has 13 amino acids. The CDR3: CASSRREADTQYF.

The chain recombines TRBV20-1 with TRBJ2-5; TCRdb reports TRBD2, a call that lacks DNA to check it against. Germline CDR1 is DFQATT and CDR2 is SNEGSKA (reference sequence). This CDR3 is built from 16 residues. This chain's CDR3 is CSARQFQLLGEGTQYF.